This T cell receptor beta chain was identified in a study of relationships among human T cell subsets (dated by TCRdb to about 2010). In the study overall: Sequencing was performed on eight distinct blood T cell populations: pan T, CD8 cytotoxic, regulatory, Th1, Th2, naive plus transitional, activated and memory cells.

What the research found in general, with its limitations: More than 55% of CD8+ cytotoxic sequences came from clones with more than 100 reads, while the regulatory and Th2 subsets showed few clones of that size. The substantial sharing of CDR3s among Th1, Th2 and regulatory T cells was interpreted as suggesting that cell fate choices are stochastic. A CD4+CD8+ double-positive population could not be excluded by the bead-based sorting. The seven subsets showed no statistically significant differences in V, D and J usage, CDR3 length, or N-nucleotide additions.

The method behind the library was multiplex PCR. Data came from a 454 GS FLX. Semiquantitative ARM-PCR was used to amplify the TCR alpha and beta CDR3 regions from mRNA. In ARM-PCR, tagged nested gene-specific primers were used first, and communal superprimers then performed exponential amplification. Nested primers were removed by exonuclease before the second amplification round on first-round PCR products. The amplicons were sequenced on the 454 platform, a system that can rapidly sequence millions of DNA fragments without cloning bias. A read counted as effective if the read could be mapped to both V and J germline segments. Per the authors' processing: IRmap was used to assign reads to germline V, D and J segments, and IRmap relies on pyromap, a Smith-Waterman modification adapted to 454 sequencing errors. D-beta assignments were filtered with cutoffs set at the 99th percentile of alignment scores obtained from simulated random sequences. CDR3 was defined as the amino acids between the conserved V-segment Y[YFLI]C motif and the J-segment [FW]GXGT motif. A compound Poisson process model, previously applied to large-scale EST data, was used to estimate repertoire diversity. A procedure for detecting cross-contamination was applied so that sample contamination could be argued against as the origin of shared CDR3s. The public reads were reprocessed in TCRdb via fastp at Q25 and MiXCR, keeping in-frame beta chains. Every CDR3 protein is listed once, alongside the most common genes and DNA of its rows. For this entry, the V and J calls and clone size follow TCRdb and not the study's own pipeline. This sample has some 13,000 distinct CDR3 sequences in its table, and roughly 60% of those were observed once. The ten largest clones represent about 2.2% of the sample.

About this clonotype itself: There is no known antigen for this receptor. No quality values exist for individual bases; no much larger clone is one base distant.

V loses 6 bases, J loses 5 bases, and the germline ends lie 4 bases apart. CDR1 and CDR2 are drawn from the germline V gene: SNHLY, FYNNEI. Spanning cysteine to phenylalanine, the CDR3 consists of 10 amino acids. Just the 30-base CDR3 DNA is kept, in frame starting at base 1. Starting from positively selected CD4+ cells, anti-CD25 beads were used to select CD4+CD25+ regulatory T cells. To isolate the T cell subsets, Miltenyi superparamagnetic beads coated with subset-specific monoclonal antibodies were used. Every T cell population came from peripheral blood. Ficoll separation of whole blood yielded mononuclear cells, and anti-CD14 microbeads were then used to deplete the monocytes. Right after isolation, the cell populations were resuspended in RNAprotect reagent.

This clonotype originated in a man aged 40-55 years in good health. Input material: Tregs sorted from blood. The chain couples TRBV2 to TRBJ2-5, with the D gene uncertain. The sequence in DNA is TGTGCCAGCAGGACGGAGACCCAGTACTTC. This gives the protein CASRTETQYF.